This T cell receptor beta chain was recovered during a study of blood T cell repertoires in COVID-19. The wider study: Recovered participants had two consecutive negative NP/OP PCR tests, healthcare professional clearance, or symptom resolution.

Some clones are missing from TCRdb's copy, which holds only in-frame ones; the method was immunoSEQ multiplex PCR. The table lists about 360,000 clones, approximately 89% of them singletons, with 1.9% in the top ten. Trimming cost V 2 bases and J 0 bases, with 7 bases left between them. The CDR3 totals 14 residues. Germline CDR1 and CDR2: MGHRA and YSYEKL. The receptor was derived from a man aged 40-50 years in a cohort exposed to, infected with or recovered from COVID-19 (not recorded which). Sequencing was performed on PBMCs or T cells enriched from blood (not recorded which). This chain links TRBV4-1 with TRBJ1-1, with D uncertain. Written as DNA, the CDR3 is TGCGCCAGCAGCCAACCGTCGGTGAACACTGAAGCTTTCTTT. Encoded protein: CASSQPSVNTEAFF.